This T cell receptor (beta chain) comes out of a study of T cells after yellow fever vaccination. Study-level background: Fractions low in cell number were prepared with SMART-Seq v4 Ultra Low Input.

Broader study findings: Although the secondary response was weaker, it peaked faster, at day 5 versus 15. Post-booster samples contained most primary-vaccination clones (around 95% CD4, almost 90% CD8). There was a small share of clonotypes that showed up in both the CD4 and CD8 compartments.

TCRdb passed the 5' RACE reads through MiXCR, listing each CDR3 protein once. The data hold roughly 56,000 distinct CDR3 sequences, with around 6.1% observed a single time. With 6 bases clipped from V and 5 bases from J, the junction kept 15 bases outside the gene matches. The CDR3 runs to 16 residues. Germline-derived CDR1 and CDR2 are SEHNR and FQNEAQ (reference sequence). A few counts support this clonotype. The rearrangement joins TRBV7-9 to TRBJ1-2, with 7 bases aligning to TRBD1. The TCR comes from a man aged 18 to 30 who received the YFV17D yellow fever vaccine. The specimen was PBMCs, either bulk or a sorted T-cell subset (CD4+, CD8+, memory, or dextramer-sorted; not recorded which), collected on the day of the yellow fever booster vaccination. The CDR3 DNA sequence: TGTGCCAGCAGTCTACAAGAGGGACAGAAAATTTATGGCTACACCTTC. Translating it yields CASSLQEGQKIYGYTF. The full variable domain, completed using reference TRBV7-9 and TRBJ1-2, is DTGVSQNPRHKITKRGQNVTFRCDPISEHNRLYWYRQTLGQGPEFLTYFQNEAQLEKSRLLSDRFSAERPKGSFSTLEIQRTEQGDSAMYLCASSLQEGQKIYGYTFGSGTRLTVV.